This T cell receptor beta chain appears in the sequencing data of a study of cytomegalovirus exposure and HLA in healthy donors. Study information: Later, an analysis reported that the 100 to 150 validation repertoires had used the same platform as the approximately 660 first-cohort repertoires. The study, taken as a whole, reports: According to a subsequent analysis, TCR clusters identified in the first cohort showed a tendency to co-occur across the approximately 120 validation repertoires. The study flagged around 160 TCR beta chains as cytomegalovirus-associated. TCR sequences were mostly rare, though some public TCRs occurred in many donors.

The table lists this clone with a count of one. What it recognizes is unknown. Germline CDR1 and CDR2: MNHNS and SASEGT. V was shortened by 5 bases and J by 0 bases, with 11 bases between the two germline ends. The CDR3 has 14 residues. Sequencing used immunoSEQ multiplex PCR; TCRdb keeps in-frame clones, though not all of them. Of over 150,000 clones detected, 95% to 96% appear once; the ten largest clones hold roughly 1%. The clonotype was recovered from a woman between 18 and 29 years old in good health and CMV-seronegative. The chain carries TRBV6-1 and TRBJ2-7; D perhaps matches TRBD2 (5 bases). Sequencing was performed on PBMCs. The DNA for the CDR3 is TGTGCCAGCAGTATTCCCGGGAACTCCTACGAGCAGTACTTC. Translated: CASSIPGNSYEQYF.